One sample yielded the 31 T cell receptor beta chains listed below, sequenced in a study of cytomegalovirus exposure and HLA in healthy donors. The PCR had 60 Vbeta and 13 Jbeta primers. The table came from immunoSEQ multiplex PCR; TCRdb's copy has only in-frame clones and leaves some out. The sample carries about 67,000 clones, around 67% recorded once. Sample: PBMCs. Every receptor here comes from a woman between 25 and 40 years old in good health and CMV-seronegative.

The CDR3 region has the DNA TGCGCCAGCAGCCTCCAGACAGGGTCTGGAAACACCATATATTTT. Its translation is CASSLQTGSGNTIYF. V usage is TRBV4-1 and J usage is TRBJ1-3, with 7 bases aligning to TRBD1. Unmatched junction bases numbered 4, after V lost 4 bases and J lost 1 base. Germline V lookup: CDR1 MGHRA, CDR2 YSYEKL. This CDR3 is built from 15 residues.

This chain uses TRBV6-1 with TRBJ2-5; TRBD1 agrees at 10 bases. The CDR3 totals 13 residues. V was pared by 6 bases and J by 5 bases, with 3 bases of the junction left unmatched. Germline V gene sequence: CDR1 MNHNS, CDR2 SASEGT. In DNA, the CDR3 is TGTGCCAGCAGGACAGGGGGCGAGGAGACCCAGTACTTC. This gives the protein CASRTGGEETQYF.

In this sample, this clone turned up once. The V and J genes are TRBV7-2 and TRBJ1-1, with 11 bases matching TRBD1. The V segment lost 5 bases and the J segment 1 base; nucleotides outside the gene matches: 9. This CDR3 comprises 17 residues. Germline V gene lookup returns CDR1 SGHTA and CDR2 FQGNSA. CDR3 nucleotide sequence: TGTGCCAGCAGCCAAAGGACAGGGGGCAGGAGGAACACTGAAGCTTTCTTT. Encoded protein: CASSQRTGGRRNTEAFF.

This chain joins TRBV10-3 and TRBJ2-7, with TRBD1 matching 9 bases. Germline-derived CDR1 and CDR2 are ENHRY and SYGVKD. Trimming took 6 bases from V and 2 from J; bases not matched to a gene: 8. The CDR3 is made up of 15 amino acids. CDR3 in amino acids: CAISYRDRVPYEQYF. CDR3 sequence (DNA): TGTGCCATCAGCTACCGGGACAGGGTCCCCTACGAGCAGTACTTC.

CDR3 in DNA: TGTGCCACTGCGACTTTTCAGGGGGCACATGGCTACACCTTC. Protein sequence: CATATFQGAHGYTF. This chain uses TRBV5-5 with TRBJ1-2; TRBD1 matches 8 bases. CDR1 SGHKS and CDR2 YYEKEE come from the germline V gene (reference sequence). The CDR3 runs to 14 residues. Trimming removed 9 bases from V and 6 bases from J; junction bases left unmatched: 13.

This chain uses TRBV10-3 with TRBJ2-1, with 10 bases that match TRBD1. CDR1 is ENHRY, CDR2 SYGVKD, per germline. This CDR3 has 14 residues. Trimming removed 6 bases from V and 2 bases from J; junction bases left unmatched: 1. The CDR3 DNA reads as TGTGCCATCAGGGACAGGGGGGCCTACAATGAGCAGTTCTTC. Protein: CAIRDRGAYNEQFF.

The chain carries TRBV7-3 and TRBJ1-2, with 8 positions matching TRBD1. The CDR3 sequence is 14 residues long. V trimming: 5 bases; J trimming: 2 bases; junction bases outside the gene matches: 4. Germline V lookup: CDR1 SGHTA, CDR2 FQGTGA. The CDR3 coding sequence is TGTGCCAGCAGCACCAGGGGGCTCAACTATGGCTACACCTTC. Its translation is CASSTRGLNYGYTF.

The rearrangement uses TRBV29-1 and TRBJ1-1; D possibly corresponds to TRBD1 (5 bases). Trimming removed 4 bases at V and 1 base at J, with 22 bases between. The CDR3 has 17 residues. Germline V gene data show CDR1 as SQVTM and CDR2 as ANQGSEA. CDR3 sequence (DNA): TGCAGCGTTGTAATCCCACAGGTCACGTTTCGGAACACTGAAGCTTTCTTT. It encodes CSVVIPQVTFRNTEAFF. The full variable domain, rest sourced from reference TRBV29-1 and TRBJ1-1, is SAVISQKPSRDICQRGTSLTIQCQVDSQVTMMFWYRQQPGQSLTLIATANQGSEATYESGFVIDKFPISRPNLTFSTLTVSNMSPEDSSIYLCSVVIPQVTFRNTEAFFGQGTRLTVV.

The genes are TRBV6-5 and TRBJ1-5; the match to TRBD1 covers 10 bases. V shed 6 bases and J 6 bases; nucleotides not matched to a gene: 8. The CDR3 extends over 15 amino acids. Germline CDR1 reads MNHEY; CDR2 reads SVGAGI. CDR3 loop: CASSPGQGVSQPQHF. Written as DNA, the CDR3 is TGTGCCAGCAGCCCCGGACAGGGGGTAAGTCAGCCCCAGCATTTT.

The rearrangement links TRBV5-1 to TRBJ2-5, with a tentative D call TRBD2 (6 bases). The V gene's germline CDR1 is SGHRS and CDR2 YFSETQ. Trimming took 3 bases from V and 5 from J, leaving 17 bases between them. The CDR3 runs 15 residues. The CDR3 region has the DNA TGCGCCAGCAGCTCGGGACTTTCTTCGATGGAGACCCAGTACTTC. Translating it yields CASSSGLSSMETQYF. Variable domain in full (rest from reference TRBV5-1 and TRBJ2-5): KAGVTQTPRYLIKTRGQQVTLSCSPISGHRSVSWYQQTPGQGLQFLFEYFSETQRNKGNFPGRFSGRQFSNSRSEMNVSTLELGDSALYLCASSSGLSSMETQYFGPGTRLLVL.

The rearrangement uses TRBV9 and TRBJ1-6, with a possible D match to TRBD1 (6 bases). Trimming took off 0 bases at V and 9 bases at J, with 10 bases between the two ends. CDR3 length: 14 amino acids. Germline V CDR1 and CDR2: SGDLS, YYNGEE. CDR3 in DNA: TGTGCCAGCAGCGTAGAGGGGGACGGTTCACCCCTCCACTTT. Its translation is CASSVEGDGSPLHF.

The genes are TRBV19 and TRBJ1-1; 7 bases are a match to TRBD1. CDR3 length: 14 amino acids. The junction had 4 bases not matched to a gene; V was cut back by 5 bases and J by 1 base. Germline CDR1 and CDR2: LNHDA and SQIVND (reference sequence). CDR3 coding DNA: TGTGCCAGTAGTTTCCGGGACAGGAACACTGAAGCTTTCTTT. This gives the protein CASSFRDRNTEAFF.

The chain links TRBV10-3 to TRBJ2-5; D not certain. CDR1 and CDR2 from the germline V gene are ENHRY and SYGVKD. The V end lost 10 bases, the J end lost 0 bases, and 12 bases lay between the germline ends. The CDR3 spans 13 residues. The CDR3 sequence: CASRDNNQETQYF. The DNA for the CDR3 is TGTGCCAGCAGAGACAATAACCAAGAGACCCAGTACTTC.

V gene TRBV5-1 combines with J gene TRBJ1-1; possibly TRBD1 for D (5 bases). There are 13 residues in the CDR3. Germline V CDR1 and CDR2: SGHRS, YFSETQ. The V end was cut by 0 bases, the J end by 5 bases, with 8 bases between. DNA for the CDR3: TGCGCCAGCAGCTTGGCCAGGGTAACTGAAGCTTTCTTT. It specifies CASSLARVTEAFF.

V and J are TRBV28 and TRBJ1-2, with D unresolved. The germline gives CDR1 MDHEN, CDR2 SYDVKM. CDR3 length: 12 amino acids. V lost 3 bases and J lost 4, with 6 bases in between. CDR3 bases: TGTGCCAGCAGTTTTGCAGGCTATGGCTACACCTTC. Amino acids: CASSFAGYGYTF.

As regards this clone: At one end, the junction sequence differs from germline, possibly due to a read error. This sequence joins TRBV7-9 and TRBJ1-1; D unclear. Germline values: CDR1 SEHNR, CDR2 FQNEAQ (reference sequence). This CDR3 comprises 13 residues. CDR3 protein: CSSSFALAPEAFF. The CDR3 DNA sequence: TGTTCCAGCAGCTTCGCGCTTGCCCCTGAAGCTTTCTTT.

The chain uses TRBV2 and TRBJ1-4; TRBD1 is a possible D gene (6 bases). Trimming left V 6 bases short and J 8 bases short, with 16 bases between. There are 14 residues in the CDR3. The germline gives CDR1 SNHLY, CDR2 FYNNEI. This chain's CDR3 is CASRDEQGGEKLFF. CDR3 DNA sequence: TGTGCCAGCAGGGACGAACAAGGGGGAGAAAAACTGTTTTTT.

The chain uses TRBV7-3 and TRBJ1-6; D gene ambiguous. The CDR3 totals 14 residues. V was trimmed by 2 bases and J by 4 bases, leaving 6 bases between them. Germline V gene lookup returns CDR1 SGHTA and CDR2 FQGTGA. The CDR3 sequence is CASSLEQYNSPLHF. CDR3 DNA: TGTGCCAGCAGCTTAGAACAGTATAATTCACCCCTCCACTTT.

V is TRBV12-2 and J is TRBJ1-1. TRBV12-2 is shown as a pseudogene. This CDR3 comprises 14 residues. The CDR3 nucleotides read TGTGCAAGTCGTCAAGACTCGGGGAACACTGAAGCTTTCTTT. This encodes CASRQDSGNTEAFF.

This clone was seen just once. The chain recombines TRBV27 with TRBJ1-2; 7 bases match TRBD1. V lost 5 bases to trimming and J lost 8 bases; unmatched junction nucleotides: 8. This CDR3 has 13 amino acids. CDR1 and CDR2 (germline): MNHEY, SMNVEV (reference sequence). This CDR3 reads CASSPRQGVGYTF. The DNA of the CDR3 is TGTGCCAGCAGTCCCCGACAGGGAGTCGGCTACACCTTC.

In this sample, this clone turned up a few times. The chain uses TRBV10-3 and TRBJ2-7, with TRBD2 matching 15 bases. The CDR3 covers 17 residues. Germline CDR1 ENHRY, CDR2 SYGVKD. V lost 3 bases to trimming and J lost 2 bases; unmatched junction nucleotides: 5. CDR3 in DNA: TGTGCCATCAGTGAAGGACTAGCGGGGGGGCCTACCTACGAGCAGTACTTC. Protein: CAISEGLAGGPTYEQYF.

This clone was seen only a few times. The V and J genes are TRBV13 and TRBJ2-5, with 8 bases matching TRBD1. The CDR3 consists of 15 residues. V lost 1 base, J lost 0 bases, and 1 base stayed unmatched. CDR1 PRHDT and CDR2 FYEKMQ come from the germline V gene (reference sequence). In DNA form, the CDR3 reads TGTGCCAGCAGCTTAGAACAGGGGGACCAAGAGACCCAGTACTTC. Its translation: CASSLEQGDQETQYF.

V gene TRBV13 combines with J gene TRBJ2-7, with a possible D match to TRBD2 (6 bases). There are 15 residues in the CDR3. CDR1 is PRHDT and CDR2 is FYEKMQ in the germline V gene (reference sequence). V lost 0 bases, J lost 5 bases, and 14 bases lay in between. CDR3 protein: CASSLGRGFGDEQYF. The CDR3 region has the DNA TGTGCCAGCAGCTTAGGTCGGGGGTTCGGCGACGAGCAGTACTTC.

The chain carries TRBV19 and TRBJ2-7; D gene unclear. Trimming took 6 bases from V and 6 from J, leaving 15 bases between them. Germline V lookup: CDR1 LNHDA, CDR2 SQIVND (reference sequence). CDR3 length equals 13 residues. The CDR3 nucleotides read TGTGCCAGTAGCCCGATCGGAGCACGCGAGCAGTACTTC. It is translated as CASSPIGAREQYF.

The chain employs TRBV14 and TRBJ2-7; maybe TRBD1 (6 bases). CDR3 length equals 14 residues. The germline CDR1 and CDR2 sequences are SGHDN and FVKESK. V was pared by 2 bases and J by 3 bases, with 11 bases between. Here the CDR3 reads CASSQLMDSYEQYF. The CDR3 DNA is TGTGCCAGCAGCCAACTTATGGACAGCTACGAGCAGTACTTC.

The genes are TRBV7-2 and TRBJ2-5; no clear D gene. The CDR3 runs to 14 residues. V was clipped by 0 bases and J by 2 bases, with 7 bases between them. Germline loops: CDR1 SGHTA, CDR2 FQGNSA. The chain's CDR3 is CASSLAVVQETQYF. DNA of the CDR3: TGTGCCAGCAGCTTAGCTGTAGTACAAGAGACCCAGTACTTC.

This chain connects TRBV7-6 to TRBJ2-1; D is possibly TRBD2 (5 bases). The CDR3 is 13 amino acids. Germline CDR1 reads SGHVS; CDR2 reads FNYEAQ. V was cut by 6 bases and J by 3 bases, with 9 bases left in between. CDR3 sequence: CASSLRGYNEQFF. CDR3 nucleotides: TGTGCCAGCAGTCTTCGGGGCTACAATGAGCAGTTCTTC.

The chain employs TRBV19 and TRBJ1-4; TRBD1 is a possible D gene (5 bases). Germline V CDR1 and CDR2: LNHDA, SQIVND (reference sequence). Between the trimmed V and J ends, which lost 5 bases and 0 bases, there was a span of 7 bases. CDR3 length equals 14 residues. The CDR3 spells CASSQQATNEKLFF. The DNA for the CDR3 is TGTGCCAGTAGTCAACAGGCAACTAATGAAAAACTGTTTTTT.

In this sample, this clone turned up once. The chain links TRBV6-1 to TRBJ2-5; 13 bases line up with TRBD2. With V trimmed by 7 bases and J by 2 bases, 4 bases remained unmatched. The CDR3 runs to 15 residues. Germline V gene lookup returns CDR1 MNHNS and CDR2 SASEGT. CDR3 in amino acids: CASTRTSGGQETQYF. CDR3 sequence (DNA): TGTGCCAGCACCCGGACTAGCGGGGGACAAGAGACCCAGTACTTC.

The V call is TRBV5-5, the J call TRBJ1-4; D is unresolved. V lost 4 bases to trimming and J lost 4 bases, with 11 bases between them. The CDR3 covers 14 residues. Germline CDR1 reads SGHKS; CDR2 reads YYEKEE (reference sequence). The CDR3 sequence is CASSRLTFNEKLFF. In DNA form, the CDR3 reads TGTGCCAGCAGCCGACTCACTTTTAATGAAAAACTGTTTTTT.

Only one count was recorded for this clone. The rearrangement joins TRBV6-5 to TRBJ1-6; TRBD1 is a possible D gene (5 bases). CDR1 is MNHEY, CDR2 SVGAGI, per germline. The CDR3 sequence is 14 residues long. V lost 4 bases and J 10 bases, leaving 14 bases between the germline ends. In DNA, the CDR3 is TGTGCCAGCAGTTCCGGCAGGGTAGGCTCACCCCTCCACTTT. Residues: CASSSGRVGSPLHF.